This TCR beta chain was retrieved from a study of T cell clonality in common variable immunodeficiency. This clone was seen repeatedly, ten times or more. What it binds is not known. Read sequence stops 3 residues before the CDR3 end, and the germline J gene provides the missing end. The repertoire was sequenced with immunoSEQ multiplex PCR; TCRdb's copy has only in-frame clones and lacks some. The sample shows some 33,000 clones, none of them appearing just once. V dropped 6 bases and J dropped 5; count of bases not matched to a gene: 2. Germline V CDR1 and CDR2: MNHEY, SVGEGT. The CDR3 has 13 amino acids. Whole-study findings and limits: TCRbeta clonality was increased in CVID versus healthy controls. What drives increased CVID clonality needs T cell subpopulation sequencing. Patient heterogeneity in the CVID cohort limited correlations between repertoire features and clinical complications.

Blood samples were heparinized, roughly 5 to 8 ml per donor. The chain recombines TRBV6-2 or TRBV6-3 with TRBJ2-7; TRBD2 matches 12 bases. The material sequenced was peripheral blood mononuclear cells. The TCR originated in a person aged 18 to 69 in good health. CDR3 bases read: TGTGCCAGCAGGACTAGCGGGAGAGACGAG. Its translation: CASRTSGRDE. From start to end, the CDR3 is CASRTSGRDEQYF.